What follows describes a single T cell receptor (beta chain). This clonotype was observed a single time. The specificity of this receptor is unknown. Base qualities are not at hand, and no much larger clone is one base apart. Sequences SGHRS (CDR1) and YFSETQ (CDR2) are obtained from the germline V gene. Counted from cysteine to phenylalanine, this CDR3 has 13 amino acids. The only DNA kept is the CDR3, 39 bases in frame from the first base. Germline trimming: 7 bases from V, 2 bases from J; junction bases outside gene matches: 5. These data are taken from a study of blood T cells in healthy people across ages (dated by TCRdb to the mid-2010s). In the study overall: In model experiments, roughly one uniquely barcoded TCR beta cDNA molecule per two T cells was captured by template switching. Age-related changes in TCR beta repertoire diversity were measured in the study by deep sequencing normalized with unique cDNA molecular identifiers. Donors were grouped into four age groups: young (average roughly 17 years), middle-aged (39), aged (around 60) and long-lived (just over 80). The study analyzed two additional independent replicas of 1 million unique cDNA reads from the same blood draw for two donors, one aged 18 to 29 and one aged 80 or older. The research as a whole found: The percentage of naive T cells measured by flow cytometry correlated strongly with observed TCR beta diversity. Conclusive comparison of naive and antigen-experienced compartments was prevented by the profiling of bulk unsorted PBMCs. Compared with the aged group, the long-lived group had more naive CD4+ T cells, fewer expanded clones and increased TCR diversity, suggesting age selection. Because the CMV infection status of the donors was unknown, age-related changes in expanded clonotypes may potentially have been confounded. Estimates of total diversity from one million sequenced T cells were regarded as lower bounds and underestimates. Observed TCR beta diversity per million T cells fell roughly linearly with age, and a significant reduction was already apparent by age around 36.

Systemically healthy Caucasian individuals from Russia, around 38 in total and aged roughly 6 to 90 years, were included as donors. Each donor gave about 10 milliliters of peripheral blood, drawn into EDTA-treated Vacutainer tubes. Ficoll-Paque density-gradient centrifugation was used to isolate PBMCs, with at least 7 million per sample. Total RNA, at least 6 micrograms per sample, was extracted from PBMCs with Trizol reagent. For every donor, an aliquot of PBMCs went through flow cytometry to measure the percentages of naive CD45RAhigh/CD27high T cells. The library was obtained by 5' RACE. Reads for this sample came from an Illumina HiSeq 2500. A second roughly 7 to 11 cycle PCR used a sample-barcoded 5' primer and a J-beta primer mix. A template-switch 5' adaptor carrying 12 random nucleotides introduced a unique molecular identifier onto each TCR beta cDNA molecule. Each sample yielded at least 2.5 million CDR3-containing paired-end reads. The Mint cDNA synthesis kit, primed by a TRBC-specific oligonucleotide, was used to synthesize first-strand cDNA from all RNA. Following uracil-DNA glycosylase treatment, all cDNA underwent a first 18-cycle PCR with the universal primers M1SS and BC2_uni_R. As for how the authors treated the data: For normalization, 1 million high-quality reads were randomly selected from each sample, with every read carrying a distinct molecular identifier. Instead of being binned into consensus sequences, reads with shared molecular identifiers were discarded. MiTCR, set to a Q25 quality threshold and the strictest error-elimination algorithm, was used for CDR3 identification, clonotype clustering and error correction. Lower-bound total TCR beta diversity was estimated with a nonparametric unseen species model using Euler transformation. TCRdb reprocessed the public reads (quality trimming at Q25 with fastp, clone calling with MiXCR) and kept in-frame beta chains. A single entry per CDR3 protein holds the most common genes and DNA from its merged rows. The V and J calls here are based on TCRdb, not the publication. Here the sample has about 780,000 distinct CDR3 sequences; roughly 25% occur a single time. Of the sample, 3% falls within the top ten clones.

This sample was shared with a second study, whose subject was T cells of mothers and their children. As that second study puts it: Donors were nine systemically healthy Caucasian individuals: three mothers and their six children. cDNA synthesis consumed the entire amount of extracted RNA, loaded at 1.5 ug RNA in each 15 ul reaction. In the second PCR, the M1S primer introduced both the sample barcodes and 2-4 random nucleotides. Each mother yielded over 9.5 million TCR beta CDR3 reads and each child 2.5 million to 3 million reads. In both related and unrelated pairs, thymic selection shapes the output of TCR recombination in a similar way, with inherited differences having only a minor effect. Normalized repertoire overlap was always found to be slightly, but never significantly, higher in related mother-child pairs than in unrelated mother-child pairs. Persistent microchimeric T cell clones were not detected, at a sensitivity of about 100 clones per million clonotypes. In the study, deep NGS was used to compare the TCR beta repertoires of mothers and children, and features distinguishing related mother-child pairs from unrelated individuals were sought. Mothers averaged roughly 40 +/- 4 years of age and children averaged about 12 +/- 4 years. After adapter ligation with NEBNext reagents, the libraries were sequenced on Illumina HiSeq 2000 with 100+100 nt paired-end reads. To prevent cross-contamination, the mother and child libraries were prepared one month apart and sequenced in separate runs. For each donor, between about 500,000 and 2,000,000 distinct TCR beta clonotypes were identified. Naive TCR beta clonotypes were estimated from low-frequency clonotypes matched to each donor's FACS-determined naive share, without sorting.

The sample was blood. The sequence is built from TRBV5-1 and TRBJ2-5; TRBD2 lines up with 7 middle nucleotides. The TCR sequence derives from a boy aged 10-17 years in good health. The CDR3 has the sequence CASGISGQETQYF. Read as DNA, the sequence is TGCGCCAGCGGGATTAGCGGGCAAGAGACCCAGTACTTC.